This T cell receptor beta chain was found in a study of blood T cell repertoires in COVID-19. Study overall: Acute and convalescent COVID-19 samples came from the United States, Italy and Spain. In each case, the material was cDNA or gDNA derived from T cells, B-cell-depleted T cells, or PBMCs.

From germline, CDR1 is KGHSH and CDR2 LQKENI. CDR3 length: 16 residues. V lost 3 bases and J lost 0, with 12 bases in between. Authors' processing steps: Reference gene primer amplification gave nucleated cell count estimates. Produced via immunoSEQ multiplex PCR; TCRdb's table is partial and in-frame only. Clone size and V and J calls were adopted from that table, with D and trimming inferred from the DNA. The sample holds about 97,000 clones, just under 85% seen once. The sequence derives from a man aged 40-49 years with active or convalescent COVID-19. The specimen was peripheral blood. The rearrangement uses TRBV18 and TRBJ1-3; the D gene is possibly TRBD1 (5 bases). The CDR3 nucleotides read TGTGCCAGCTCACCCCTGCCGACAGTCTCTGGAAACACCATATATTTT. Amino acid sequence: CASSPLPTVSGNTIYF. Full variable domain (rest looked up from reference TRBV18 and TRBJ1-3): NAGVMQNPRHLVRRRGQEARLRCSPMKGHSHVYWYRQLPEEGLKFMVYLQKENIIDESGMPKERFSAEFPKEGPSILRIQQVVRGDSAAYFCASSPLPTVSGNTIYFGEGSWLTVV.